A single sample is the source of the 25 T cell receptor beta chains below, sequenced in a study of blood T cell repertoires in COVID-19. Profiling relied on immunoSEQ multiplex PCR, and the TCRdb table lists in-frame clones only, not all of them. The sample has 200,000 to 250,000 clones; roughly 84% are singletons. Material: peripheral blood. The receptors come from a man aged 45-60 years with active or convalescent COVID-19.

This clone came up once. CDR3 protein: CASSLDLTGGTWSGNTIYF. In DNA, the CDR3 is TGTGCCAGCAGCTTAGATCTGACAGGGGGCACTTGGTCTGGAAACACCATATATTTT. This chain uses TRBV11-2 with TRBJ1-3; 10 nucleotides align to TRBD1. With V trimmed by 0 bases and J by 1 base, 9 bases remained unmatched. The CDR3 covers 19 residues. The germline CDR1 and CDR2 sequences are SGHAT and FQNNGV.

The V call is TRBV5-1, the J call TRBJ2-2; TRBD2 matches at 7 bases. CDR1 and CDR2 from the germline V gene are SGHRS and YFSETQ. The CDR3 contains 16 residues. After removal of 0 bases from V and 4 bases from J, the junction contained 6 bases not matched to a gene. CDR3 loop: CASSLAGGTGTGELFF. The CDR3 DNA reads as TGCGCCAGCAGCTTGGCGGGGGGTACGGGCACCGGGGAGCTGTTTTTT.

V usage is TRBV9 and J usage is TRBJ2-1; a weak D match, TRBD2 (5 bases). Deletions cut 0 bases from V and 3 bases from J, with 10 bases between. The CDR3 consists of 15 residues. Germline loops: CDR1 SGDLS, CDR2 YYNGEE. The CDR3 nucleotides read TGTGCCAGCAGCGTAGACGCGGGCGGCTACAATGAGCAGTTCTTC. Its protein product is CASSVDAGGYNEQFF.

V usage is TRBV5-1 and J usage is TRBJ2-1; TRBD2 agrees at 13 bases. Per germline, CDR1 SGHRS and CDR2 YFSETQ. Trimming took 5 bases from V and 0 from J; bases not matched to a gene: 2. The CDR3 is 16 amino acids. For the CDR3, the DNA is TGCGCCAGCAGACGGACTAGCGGGGGCTCCTACAATGAGCAGTTCTTC. Translation gives CASRRTSGGSYNEQFF.

The chain links TRBV28 to TRBJ2-4; TRBD2 aligns across 8 bases. Germline V gene data show CDR1 as MDHEN and CDR2 as SYDVKM. The CDR3 is 15 amino acids. V shed 5 bases and J 3 bases; nucleotides not matched to a gene: 6. DNA of the CDR3: TGTGCCAGCAGTCCAGGCGGGAGGAGCAAAAACATTCAGTACTTC. This encodes CASSPGGRSKNIQYF.

This chain links TRBV28 with TRBJ2-1, with 13 bases that match TRBD2. The CDR3 has 17 residues. V shed 5 bases and J 2 bases; nucleotides not matched to a gene: 6. The germline CDR1 and CDR2 sequences are MDHEN and SYDVKM. CDR3 DNA sequence: TGTGCCAGCAGTCTGGGACTAGCGGGATCCCCCTACAATGAGCAGTTCTTC. It yields the protein CASSLGLAGSPYNEQFF.

The V gene is TRBV5-4, the J gene TRBJ2-3; maybe TRBD2 (5 bases). CDR3 length: 16 residues. With 4 bases removed from V and 0 bases from J, the gap between germline ends came to 15 bases. Germline assignment: CDR1 SGHNT and CDR2 YYREEE (reference sequence). This CDR3 reads CASSKGGHLSTDTQYF. CDR3 coding DNA: TGTGCCAGCAGCAAGGGCGGGCACCTAAGCACAGATACGCAGTATTTT.

This chain joins TRBV2 and TRBJ1-5; tentatively, D is TRBD1 (5 bases). In germline, CDR1 is SNHLY, CDR2 FYNNEI. V was shortened by 8 bases and J by 0 bases, with 8 bases between the two germline ends. The CDR3 contains 13 residues. CDR3 coding DNA: TGTGCCAGCCAGGACAATAGCAATCAGCCCCAGCATTTT. Its protein is CASQDNSNQPQHF.

CDR3 nucleotide sequence: TGTGCCACCAGTGACCCTTTGACAGACCCCTATGGCTACACCTTC. Translated: CATSDPLTDPYGYTF. This rearrangement joins TRBV24-1 to TRBJ1-2, with a weak D call TRBD1 (5 bases). The V end lost 4 bases, the J end lost 4 bases, and 15 bases lay between the germline ends. This CDR3 is 15 amino acids long. Germline V gene lookup returns CDR1 KGHDR and CDR2 SFDVKD.

The V gene is TRBV28, the J gene TRBJ1-1, with no clear D. Germline V lookup: CDR1 MDHEN, CDR2 SYDVKM. V lost 3 bases, J lost 4 bases, and 21 bases lay in between. CDR3 length: 17 amino acids. DNA of the CDR3: TGTGCCAGCAGTTTGCGCCGAAGCGGGGATTCGGGCACTGAAGCTTTCTTT. It specifies CASSLRRSGDSGTEAFF.

The chain joins TRBV29-1 to TRBJ2-3; D is possibly TRBD2 (6 bases). V dropped 6 bases and J dropped 11 bases, with 27 bases sitting between them. The germline V gene has CDR1 SQVTM and CDR2 ANQGSEA. The CDR3 consists of 15 residues. The CDR3 nucleotides are TGCAGCGTCCCACCCGCCCCGGCGGAGCGGGTAGGGCAGTATTTT. This gives the protein CSVPPAPAERVGQYF.

V gene TRBV5-1 combines with J gene TRBJ1-4; 9 nucleotides align to TRBD1. The CDR3 totals 16 residues. J was trimmed by 0 bases and V by 3 bases; bases with no gene match: 3. The V gene's germline CDR1 is SGHRS and CDR2 YFSETQ. CDR3 in DNA: TGCGCCAGCAGCTGGGACAGGGTTACAACTAATGAAAAACTGTTTTTT. Its translation is CASSWDRVTTNEKLFF.

The chain uses TRBV4-1 and TRBJ1-4; D may be TRBD1 (5 bases). The CDR3 loop spans 19 amino acids. Deletions cut 4 bases from V and 0 bases from J, with 21 bases between. In germline, CDR1 is MGHRA, CDR2 YSYEKL. CDR3 protein: CASSLILGGVVTTNEKLFF. The CDR3 coding sequence is TGCGCCAGCAGCCTGATCCTGGGGGGGGTCGTCACAACTAATGAAAAACTGTTTTTT.

This chain uses TRBV5-1 with TRBJ2-7, with D tentatively TRBD2 (6 bases). The CDR3 consists of 14 residues. Germline V CDR1 and CDR2: SGHRS, YFSETQ. V shed 0 bases and J shed 7 bases, with 14 bases lying between them. The DNA for the CDR3 is TGCGCCAGCAGCTTGGAATGGTCAGGGAGGGAGCAGTACTTC. Protein: CASSLEWSGREQYF.

The chain employs TRBV4-3 and TRBJ1-6; D may be TRBD1 (6 bases). The CDR3 consists of 15 residues. The V end was cut by 1 base, the J end by 9 bases, with 13 bases between. Germline CDR1 LGHNA, CDR2 YSLEER. The CDR3 nucleotides read TGCGCCAGCAGCCAAGGGACAGTAATTAGTTCACCCCTCCACTTT. It is translated as CASSQGTVISSPLHF.

This clone was seen a single time. The rearrangement joins TRBV28 to TRBJ1-2, with 7 nucleotides matching TRBD1. The CDR3 is made up of 13 amino acids. Germline loops: CDR1 MDHEN, CDR2 SYDVKM. Losses at the gene ends were 6 bases for V and 0 bases for J; bases not matched to a gene: 1. CDR3 DNA: TGTGCCAGCAGGCAGGGGGCTAACTATGGCTACACCTTC. It yields the protein CASRQGANYGYTF.

The chain links TRBV29-1 to TRBJ1-5; D gene unclear. The ends were cut back, 7 bases at V and 0 bases at J, with 7 bases in the middle. The V gene's germline CDR1 is SQVTM and CDR2 ANQGSEA. The CDR3 length is 12 residues. DNA for the CDR3: TGCAGCGCCTACTTTAGCAATCAGCCCCAGCATTTT. Protein sequence: CSAYFSNQPQHF.

The chain employs TRBV24-1 and TRBJ2-5, with D possibly being TRBD2 (6 bases). Trimming cost V 5 bases and J 4 bases, with 10 bases left between them. From germline, CDR1 is KGHDR and CDR2 SFDVKD. The CDR3 runs to 13 residues. The CDR3: CATSAHGGETQYF. The CDR3 bases are TGTGCCACCAGTGCCCACGGGGGAGAGACCCAGTACTTC.

V usage is TRBV5-6 and J usage is TRBJ1-5, with 8 bases fitting TRBD1. CDR3 length: 14 amino acids. Germline assignment: CDR1 SGHDT and CDR2 YYEEEE. V lost 4 bases to trimming and J lost 9 bases; unmatched junction nucleotides: 9. CDR3 nucleotide sequence: TGTGCCAGCAGCCAGGGGGCGGGTACCTTGCCCCAGCATTTT. Amino acids: CASSQGAGTLPQHF.

The chain employs TRBV9 and TRBJ2-1; 7 nucleotides match TRBD1. CDR3 length equals 15 residues. Unmatched junction bases numbered 3, after V lost 0 bases and J lost 3 bases. In germline, CDR1 is SGDLS, CDR2 YYNGEE. DNA of the CDR3: TGTGCCAGCAGCGTAGGGGCAGGGGGCTACAATGAGCAGTTCTTC. Protein: CASSVGAGGYNEQFF.

The chain employs TRBV4-2 and TRBJ2-3, with D hard to call. This CDR3 spans 15 amino acids. The V end lost 0 bases, the J end lost 2 bases, and 9 bases lay between the germline ends. From germline, CDR1 is LGHNA and CDR2 YNFKEQ. CDR3 in amino acids: CASSQDWQNTDTQYF. The CDR3, as DNA: TGTGCCAGCAGCCAAGATTGGCAGAACACAGATACGCAGTATTTT.

The J gene is TRBJ2-3, the V gene TRBV4-2; 11 bases match TRBD2. This CDR3 contains 17 residues. Germline CDR1 and CDR2: LGHNA and YNFKEQ. Trimming at V came to 1 base and at J to 4 bases, leaving 7 bases not matched to a gene. The CDR3 sequence: CASSQVIAGGLPDTQYF. The CDR3 bases are TGTGCCAGCAGCCAAGTAATAGCGGGGGGGCTTCCAGATACGCAGTATTTT.

For the CDR3, the DNA is TGTGCCAGCAGTTTTTTTGCTGGGAGTGAGCAGTACTTC. This codes for CASSFFAGSEQYF. This chain links TRBV28 with TRBJ2-7; D might be TRBD2 (5 bases). Germline values: CDR1 MDHEN, CDR2 SYDVKM. The CDR3 runs 13 residues. V gave up 3 bases and J gave up 7 bases, with 13 bases separating them.

The chain is built from TRBV20-1 and TRBJ1-5; 7 bases match TRBD1. Germline V gives CDR1 DFQATT, CDR2 SNEGSKA (reference sequence). J was trimmed by 0 bases and V by 3 bases; bases with no gene match: 8. CDR3 size: 16 residues. The CDR3 DNA is TGCAGTGCTAGTAGAGGGACAGTGAATAGCAATCAGCCCCAGCATTTT. This sequence encodes CSASRGTVNSNQPQHF.

This clone was seen just once. The chain couples TRBV28 to TRBJ1-2; possible D gene TRBD1, 6 bases. The CDR3 loop spans 13 amino acids. The V end was cut by 3 bases, the J end by 5 bases, with 10 bases between. Germline V gene lookup returns CDR1 MDHEN and CDR2 SYDVKM. The CDR3 nucleotides are TGTGCCAGCAGTTTGTGGCAGGGGTATGGCTACACCTTC. This gives the protein CASSLWQGYGYTF.